The entry below gives a single TCR beta chain sequence along with its context. Its specificity is unknown. Then a second PCR, running about 6 to 11 cycles, was carried out with a sample-barcoded 5' primer and a J-beta primer mix. Via MiXCR, TCRdb re-called the 5' RACE reads, giving one row per CDR3 protein. Counted here are approximately 810,000 distinct CDR3 sequences, 29% occurring once; the ten biggest clones make up around a sixth. The germline gives CDR1 SGHTA, CDR2 FQGNSA. The V and J ends lost 4 bases and 4 bases, in that order; junction bases with no gene match: 6. The CDR3 extends over 14 amino acids. This specimen belongs to a study of blood T cells in healthy people across ages. Study conclusions and caveats: Expanded clonotype shifts may have been confounded, as the donors had an unknown CMV status.

The rearrangement joins TRBV7-2 to TRBJ2-7, with 8 nucleotides matching TRBD1. Sequencing input: blood. The TCR sequence derives from a woman aged 80 or older in good health. The CDR3 coding sequence is TGTGCCAGCAGCTCATACAGGGGGATGTACGAGCAGTACTTC. Protein sequence: CASSSYRGMYEQYF.